Shown below are 19 T cell receptor beta chains from a single sample sequenced in a study of T cells in Graves' hyperthyroidism and ophthalmopathy. RNA transcripts gave rise to amplified TCR beta CDR3 regions. The TCR CDR3 first-round RT-PCR relied on the HTBI primer set. TCRdb processed the multiplex PCR reads anew with MiXCR; each CDR3 protein has one entry. In the table there are about 760,000 distinct CDR3 sequences, around a third of which are singletons. Sequencing was performed on blood. The receptors come from a woman in her thirties or forties with Graves' hyperthyroidism.

This chain connects TRBV20-1 to TRBJ1-2, with D possibly matching TRBD1 (6 bases). The CDR3 has 14 residues. V shed 0 bases and J shed 7 bases, with 15 bases lying between them. Germline values: CDR1 DFQATT, CDR2 SNEGSKA (reference sequence). CDR3 residues: CSAREGRGAGGYTF. CDR3 sequence (DNA): TGCAGTGCTAGAGAGGGCAGGGGCGCAGGTGGCTACACCTTC.

The chain employs TRBV4-1 and TRBJ2-7, with D hard to call. V shed 5 bases and J shed 6 bases, with 11 bases lying between them. This CDR3 spans 12 amino acids. CDR1 and CDR2 from the germline V gene are MGHRA and YSYEKL. The CDR3 region has the DNA TGCGCCAGCAGCTTCCCGGGTCCCGAGCAGTACTTC. This sequence encodes CASSFPGPEQYF.

DNA of the CDR3: TGCGCCAGCAGCCAAGGACTGGGTCGCGTTAACACCTTC. It translates to CASSQGLGRVNTF. This chain links TRBV4-3 with TRBJ1-2, with no clear D. The germline V gene encodes CDR1 LGHNA and CDR2 YSLEER. The CDR3 length is 13 residues. V was trimmed by 1 base and J by 12 bases, leaving 15 bases between them.

In its sample, this clonotype was seen a few times. This chain joins TRBV28 and TRBJ2-7; possibly TRBD1 for D (5 bases). Germline V gives CDR1 MDHEN, CDR2 SYDVKM. The V end lost 4 bases, the J end lost 4 bases, and 14 bases lay between the germline ends. The CDR3 consists of 14 residues. CDR3 sequence: CASSSTTSGYEQYF. The CDR3 DNA reads as TGTGCCAGCAGTTCCACCACCTCAGGGTACGAGCAGTACTTC.

This clonotype was detected only a few times. This chain uses TRBV2 with TRBJ1-5, with D possibly being TRBD1 (5 bases). Trimming pared 4 bases from V and 7 bases from J, leaving 14 bases between. Germline values: CDR1 SNHLY, CDR2 FYNNEI. CDR3 length equals 14 residues. CDR3 sequence: CASSGGQGGQPQHF. CDR3 coding DNA: TGTGCCAGCAGTGGCGGGCAGGGAGGACAGCCCCAGCATTTT.

A few counts support this clonotype. The chain has TRBV2 and TRBJ1-2; D gene uncertain. From germline, CDR1 is SNHLY and CDR2 FYNNEI. CDR3 length: 16 residues. Trimming left V 6 bases short and J 0 bases short, with 17 bases between. The CDR3 loop reads CASSILFGEPNYGYTF. The CDR3 region has the DNA TGTGCCAGCAGCATACTCTTTGGGGAACCTAACTATGGCTACACCTTC.

V usage is TRBV9 and J usage is TRBJ2-2, with 9 bases identical to TRBD1. Trimming removed 2 bases from V and 8 bases from J; junction bases left unmatched: 16. Germline CDR1 reads SGDLS; CDR2 reads YYNGEE. The CDR3 contains 18 residues. The CDR3 here is CASSVGPGQGSLGGELFF. In DNA, the CDR3 is TGTGCCAGCAGCGTGGGACCGGGACAGGGATCCCTCGGGGGGGAGCTGTTTTTT.

Ten or more counts support this clonotype. For the CDR3, the DNA is TGTGCCAGCAGCCAAGAGCAGGGGGCGACTGGGGCCAACGTCCTGACTTTC. Protein sequence: CASSQEQGATGANVLTF. The gene calls are TRBV10-3 and TRBJ2-6; 8 nucleotides match TRBD1. This CDR3 contains 17 residues. J was trimmed by 2 bases and V by 10 bases; bases with no gene match: 13. The germline V gene encodes CDR1 ENHRY and CDR2 SYGVKD.

This clonotype occurred a few times. The CDR3 is CASSQEEAGGPYEQYF. The CDR3 nucleotides read TGCGCCAGCAGCCAAGAGGAGGCGGGAGGGCCCTACGAGCAGTACTTC. The chain uses TRBV4-3 and TRBJ2-7; 9 nucleotides align to TRBD2. The V gene end was trimmed by 0 bases and the J gene end by 2 bases; junction bases not matched to a gene: 5. Germline CDR1 LGHNA, CDR2 YSLEER. This CDR3 contains 16 residues.

As for this clonotype: This may come from a read error, since a much larger clone is one base off. J is TRBJ1-1 and V is TRBV5-1; the D is unclear. Looked up from germline, CDR1 is SGHRS and CDR2 is YFSETQ. CDR3 length: 15 residues. The CDR3 DNA follows: TGCGCCAGCAACCTAATCGCAGGCATGAACACTGAAGCTTCCTTT. Protein: CASNLIAGMNTEASF.

In this sample, this clonotype turned up many times. The chain recombines TRBV29-1 with TRBJ1-2; TRBD1 aligns across 8 bases. Germline V gives CDR1 SQVTM, CDR2 ANQGSEA. Losses at the gene ends were 4 bases for V and 2 bases for J; bases not matched to a gene: 6. This CDR3 contains 14 residues. CDR3: CSVGGDRGNYGYTF. The CDR3 coding sequence is TGCAGCGTTGGAGGAGACAGGGGCAACTATGGCTACACCTTC.

This clonotype was observed at least ten times. The chain uses TRBV24-1 and TRBJ1-2; 7 nucleotides agree with TRBD1. This CDR3 contains 13 residues. V shed 5 bases, J shed 8 bases, and the junction held 7 bases outside the gene matches. CDR1 is KGHDR and CDR2 is SFDVKD in the germline V gene. CDR3 DNA sequence: TGTGCCACCAGTGGTATGACAGGGAAGGGCTACACCTTC. It codes for CATSGMTGKGYTF.

This clonotype was seen only a few times. This chain uses TRBV7-3 with TRBJ2-2, with TRBD1 matching 7 bases. CDR1 is SGHTA, CDR2 FQGTGA, per germline. The CDR3 is 15 amino acids. Unmatched junction bases numbered 2, after V lost 0 bases and J lost 4 bases. CDR3 nucleotide sequence: TGTGCCAGCAGCTTAACGGGACAGACCACCGGGGAGCTGTTTTTT. It encodes CASSLTGQTTGELFF.

This clonotype was found a few times. This chain joins TRBV18 and TRBJ1-1; 7 bases are shared with TRBD1. The CDR3 consists of 15 residues. V trimming: 3 bases; J trimming: 3 bases; junction bases outside the gene matches: 7. CDR1 is KGHSH and CDR2 is LQKENI in the germline V gene. For the CDR3, the DNA is TGTGCCAGCTCACCGTCGGGACAGTACGACACTGAAGCTTTCTTT. This gives the protein CASSPSGQYDTEAFF.

This clonotype was observed a few times. CDR3 coding DNA: TGTGCCAGCAGTGGCCGGGACGGCAACACTGAAGCTTTCTTT. It yields the protein CASSGRDGNTEAFF. The chain joins TRBV14 to TRBJ1-1, with D maybe TRBD1 (5 bases). Trimming shortened V by 6 bases and J by 2 bases, and 13 bases separated the two germline ends. CDR3 length equals 14 residues. Germline-derived CDR1 and CDR2 are SGHDN and FVKESK.

With regard to this clonotype: This sequence may be a read error, since a much larger clone differs from it by one base. The rearrangement uses TRBV6-1 and TRBJ1-2; 8 bases line up with TRBD1. J lost 7 bases, V lost 7 bases, and 8 bases had no gene match. The CDR3 is 13 residues long. Germline CDR1 and CDR2: MNHNS and SASEGT. CDR3 sequence: CASTGAGGLGYTF. CDR3 nucleotides: TGTGCCAGCACCGGGGCAGGGGGCCTTGGCTACACCTTC.

This clonotype was counted only a few times. The chain couples TRBV11-2 to TRBJ2-1; TRBD2 aligns across 14 bases. V dropped 5 bases and J dropped 7; count of bases not matched to a gene: 4. This CDR3 comprises 15 residues. Germline V gene sequence: CDR1 SGHAT, CDR2 FQNNGV. The CDR3 reads CASSQTSGGVNEQFF. The CDR3 coding sequence is TGTGCCAGCAGCCAGACTAGCGGGGGGGTTAATGAGCAGTTCTTC.

This clonotype was detected many times. The chain links TRBV2 to TRBJ1-5, with no clear D. The length of the CDR3 is 14 residues. Trimming pared 6 bases from V and 6 bases from J, leaving 15 bases between. Germline V CDR1 and CDR2: SNHLY, FYNNEI. The CDR3: CASSESQAFQPQHF. CDR3 DNA sequence: TGTGCCAGCAGCGAAAGCCAAGCGTTTCAGCCCCAGCATTTT.

This clonotype was picked up a small number of times. This chain joins TRBV7-2 and TRBJ2-2; a possible D gene is TRBD2 (5 bases). The CDR3 loop spans 16 amino acids. V was clipped by 5 bases and J by 5 bases, with 18 bases between them. Per germline, CDR1 SGHTA and CDR2 FQGNSA. CDR3 in DNA: TGTGCCAGCAGCCGAGGACGGGGATTGTATACCGGGGAGCTGTTTTTT. Amino acids: CASSRGRGLYTGELFF. The whole variable domain, filled in from reference TRBV7-2 and TRBJ2-2, reads GAGVSQSPSNKVTEKGKDVELRCDPISGHTALYWYRQSLGQGLEFLIYFQGNSAPDKSGLPSDRFSAERTGGSVSTLTIQRTQQEDSAVYLCASSRGRGLYTGELFFGEGSRLTVL.